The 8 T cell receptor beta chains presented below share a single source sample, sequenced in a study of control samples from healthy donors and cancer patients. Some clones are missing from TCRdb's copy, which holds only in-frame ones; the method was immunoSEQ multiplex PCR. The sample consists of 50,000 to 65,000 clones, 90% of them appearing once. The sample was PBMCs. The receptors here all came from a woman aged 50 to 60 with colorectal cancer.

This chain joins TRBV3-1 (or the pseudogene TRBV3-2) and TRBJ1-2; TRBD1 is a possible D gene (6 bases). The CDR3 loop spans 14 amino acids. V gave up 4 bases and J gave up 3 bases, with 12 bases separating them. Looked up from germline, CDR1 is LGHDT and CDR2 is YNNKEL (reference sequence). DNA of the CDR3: TGTGCCAGCAGCCCTCAGAGGGGGGACTATGGCTACACCTTC. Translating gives CASSPQRGDYGYTF.

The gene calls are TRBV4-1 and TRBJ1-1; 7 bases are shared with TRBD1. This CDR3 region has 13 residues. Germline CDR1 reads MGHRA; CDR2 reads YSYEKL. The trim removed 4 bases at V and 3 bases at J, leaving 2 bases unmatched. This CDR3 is CASSRDRDTEAFF. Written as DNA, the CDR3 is TGCGCCAGCAGCCGCGACAGGGACACTGAAGCTTTCTTT.

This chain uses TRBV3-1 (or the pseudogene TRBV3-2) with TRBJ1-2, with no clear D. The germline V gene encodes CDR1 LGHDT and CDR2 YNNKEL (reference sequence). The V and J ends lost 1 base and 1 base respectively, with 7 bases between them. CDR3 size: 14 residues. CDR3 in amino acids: CASSQGGSNYGYTF. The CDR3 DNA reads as TGTGCCAGCAGCCAAGGAGGAAGTAACTATGGCTACACCTTC.

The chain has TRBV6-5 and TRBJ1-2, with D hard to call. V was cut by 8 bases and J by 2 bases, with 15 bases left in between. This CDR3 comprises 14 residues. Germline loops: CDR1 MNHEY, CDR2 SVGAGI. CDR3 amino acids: CASEETGPNYGYTF. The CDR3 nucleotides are TGTGCCAGCGAGGAAACCGGACCGAACTATGGCTACACCTTC.

The DNA of the CDR3 is TGTGCCAGCAGCTTAGAGGGCCGCCCCCACGAAAAACTGTTTTTT. Protein product: CASSLEGRPHEKLFF. The gene calls are TRBV11-2 and TRBJ1-4; no reliable D call. Germline V gene sequence: CDR1 SGHAT, CDR2 FQNNGV. Trimming removed 0 bases from V and 8 bases from J, with 13 bases in between. CDR3 size: 15 residues.

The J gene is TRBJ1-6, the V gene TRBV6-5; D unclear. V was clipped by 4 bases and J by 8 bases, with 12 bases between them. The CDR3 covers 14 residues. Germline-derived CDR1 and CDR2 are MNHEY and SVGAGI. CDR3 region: CASSSVGPYSPLHF. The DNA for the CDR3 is TGTGCCAGCAGTTCCGTGGGTCCTTATTCACCCCTCCACTTT.

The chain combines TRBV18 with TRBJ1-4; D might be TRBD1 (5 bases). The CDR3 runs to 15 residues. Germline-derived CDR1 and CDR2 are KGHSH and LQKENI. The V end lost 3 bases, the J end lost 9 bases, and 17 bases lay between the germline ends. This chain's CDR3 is CASSPSAGSGKKLFF. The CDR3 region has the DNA TGTGCCAGCTCACCGTCAGCAGGGAGCGGTAAAAAACTGTTTTTT.

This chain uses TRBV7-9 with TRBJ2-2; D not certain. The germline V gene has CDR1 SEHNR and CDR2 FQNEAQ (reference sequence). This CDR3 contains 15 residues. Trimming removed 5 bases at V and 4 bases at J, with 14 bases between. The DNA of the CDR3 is TGTGCCAGCAGCCCGGACCTATTGAGCACCGGGGAGCTGTTTTTT. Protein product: CASSPDLLSTGELFF.